Sequencing of this T cell receptor (beta chain) was carried out in a study of blood T cell repertoires in COVID-19. Method: immunoSEQ multiplex PCR; TCRdb's copy keeps in-frame clones and lacks some. The table records fewer than 350,000 clones, 65% to 90% of them present only once. The CDR3 contains 13 residues. The germline V and J ends were trimmed by 5 bases and 5 bases, with 9 bases remaining between them. Germline V gene data show CDR1 as SGHTA and CDR2 as FQGTGA. Categorization into cohorts depended on clinical history that participants reported. The material sequenced was PBMCs or T cells enriched from blood (not recorded which). The TCR was taken from a woman in her thirties or forties with acute COVID-19. V is TRBV7-3 and J is TRBJ2-2, with D perhaps TRBD1 (5 bases). The CDR3 DNA sequence: TGTGCCAGCAGCACGCAGGGTACCGGGGAGCTGTTTTTT. It encodes CASSTQGTGELFF. The variable domain in full, completed from reference TRBV7-3 and TRBJ2-2, reads GAGVSQTPSNKVTEKGKYVELRCDPISGHTALYWYRQSLGQGPEFLIYFQGTGAADDSGLPNDRFFAVRPEGSVSTLKIQRTERGDSAVYLCASSTQGTGELFFGEGSRLTVL.